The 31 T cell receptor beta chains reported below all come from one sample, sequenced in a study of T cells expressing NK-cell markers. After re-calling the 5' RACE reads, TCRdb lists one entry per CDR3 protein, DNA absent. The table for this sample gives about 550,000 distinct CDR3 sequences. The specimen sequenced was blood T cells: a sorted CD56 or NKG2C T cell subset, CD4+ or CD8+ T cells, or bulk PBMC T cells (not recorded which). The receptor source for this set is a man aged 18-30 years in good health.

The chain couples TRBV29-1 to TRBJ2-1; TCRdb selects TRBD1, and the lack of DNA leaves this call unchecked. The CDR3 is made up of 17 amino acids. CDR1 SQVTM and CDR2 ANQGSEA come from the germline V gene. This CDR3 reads CSVGFPGGSSSYNEQFF.

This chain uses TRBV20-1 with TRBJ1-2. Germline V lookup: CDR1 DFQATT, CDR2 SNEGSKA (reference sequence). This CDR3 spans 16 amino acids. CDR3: CSARDRRSSMRYGYTF.

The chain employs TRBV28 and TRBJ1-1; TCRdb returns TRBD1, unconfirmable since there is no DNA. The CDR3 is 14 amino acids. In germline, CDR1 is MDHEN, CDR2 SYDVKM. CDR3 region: CASRRWSGGTEAFF. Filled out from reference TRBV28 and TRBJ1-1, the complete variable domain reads DVKVTQSSRYLVKRTGEKVFLECVQDMDHENMFWYRQDPGLGLRLIYFSYDVKMKEKGDIPEGYSVSREKKERFSLILESASTNQTSMYLCASRRWSGGTEAFFGQGTRLTVV.

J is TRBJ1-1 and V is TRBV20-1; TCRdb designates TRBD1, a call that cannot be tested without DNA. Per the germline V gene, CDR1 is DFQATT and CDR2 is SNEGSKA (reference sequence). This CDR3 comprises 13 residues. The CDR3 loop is CSASVPRGGEAFF.

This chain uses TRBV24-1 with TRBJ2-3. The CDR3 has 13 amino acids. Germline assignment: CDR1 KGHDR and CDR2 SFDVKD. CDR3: CATSGGAGDTQYF.

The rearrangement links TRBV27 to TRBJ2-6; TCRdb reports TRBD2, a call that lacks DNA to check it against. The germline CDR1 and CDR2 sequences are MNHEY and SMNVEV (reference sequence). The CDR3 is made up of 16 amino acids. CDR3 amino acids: CASSFGLPSGANVLTF.

The CDR3 loop is CASSAGGQGGFYNEQFF. V gene TRBV11-3 combines with J gene TRBJ2-1; with no DNA, the TCRdb D assignment of TRBD1 cannot be verified. The CDR3 covers 17 residues. CDR1 and CDR2 (germline): SGHNT, YENEEA.

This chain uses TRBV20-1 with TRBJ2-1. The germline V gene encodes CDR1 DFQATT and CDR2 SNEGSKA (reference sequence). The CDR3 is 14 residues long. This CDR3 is CSSSGQDSYNEQFF.

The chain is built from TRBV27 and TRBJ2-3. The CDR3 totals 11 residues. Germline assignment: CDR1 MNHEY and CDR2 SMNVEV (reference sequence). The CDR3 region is CASSSGYTQYF.

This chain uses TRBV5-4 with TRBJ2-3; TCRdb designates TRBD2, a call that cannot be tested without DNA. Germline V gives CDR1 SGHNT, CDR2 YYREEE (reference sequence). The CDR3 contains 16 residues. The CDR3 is CASSSGTSGKRGTQYF. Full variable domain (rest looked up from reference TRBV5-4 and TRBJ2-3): ETGVTQSPTHLIKTRGQQVTLRCSSQSGHNTVSWYQQALGQGPQFIFQYYREEENGRGNFPPRFSGLQFPNYSSELNVNALELDDSALYLCASSSGTSGKRGTQYFGPGTRLTVL.

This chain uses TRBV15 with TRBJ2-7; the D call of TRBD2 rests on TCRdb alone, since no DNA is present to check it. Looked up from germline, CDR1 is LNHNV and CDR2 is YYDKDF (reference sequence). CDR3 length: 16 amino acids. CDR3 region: CATRGGWGGGDYEQYF.

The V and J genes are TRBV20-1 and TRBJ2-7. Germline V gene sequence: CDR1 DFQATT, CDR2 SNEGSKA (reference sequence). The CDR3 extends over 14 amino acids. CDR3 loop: CSASRPSEGYEQYF.

The CDR3 region is CASSLRGIMNTEAFF. This chain connects TRBV11-2 to TRBJ1-1. The CDR3 sequence is 15 residues long. Germline V gene lookup returns CDR1 SGHAT and CDR2 FQNNGV.

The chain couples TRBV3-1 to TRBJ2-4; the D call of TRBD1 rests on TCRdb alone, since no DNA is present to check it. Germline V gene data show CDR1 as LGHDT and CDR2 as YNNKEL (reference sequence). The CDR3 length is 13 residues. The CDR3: CASSHLRGNIQYF.

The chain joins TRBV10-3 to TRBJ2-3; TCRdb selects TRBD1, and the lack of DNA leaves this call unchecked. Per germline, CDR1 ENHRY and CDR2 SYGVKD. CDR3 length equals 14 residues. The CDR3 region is CAISDWQGGDTQYF.

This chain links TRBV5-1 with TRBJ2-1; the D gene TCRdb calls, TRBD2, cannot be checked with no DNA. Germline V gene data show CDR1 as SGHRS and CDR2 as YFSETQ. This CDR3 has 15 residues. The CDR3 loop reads CASSLVLAGENEQFF.

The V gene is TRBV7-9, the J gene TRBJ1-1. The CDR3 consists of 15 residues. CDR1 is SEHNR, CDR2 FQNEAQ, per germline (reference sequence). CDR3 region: CASSLEPLLGPEAFF.

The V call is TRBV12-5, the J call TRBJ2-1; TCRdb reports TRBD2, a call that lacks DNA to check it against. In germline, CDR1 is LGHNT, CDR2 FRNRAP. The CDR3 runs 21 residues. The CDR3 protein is CASGLVLGTVGPFKSYNEQFF.

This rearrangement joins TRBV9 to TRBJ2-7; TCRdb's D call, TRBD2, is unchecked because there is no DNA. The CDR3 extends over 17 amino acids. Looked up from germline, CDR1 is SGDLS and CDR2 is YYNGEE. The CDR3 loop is CASSGGLAGGLTYEQYF.

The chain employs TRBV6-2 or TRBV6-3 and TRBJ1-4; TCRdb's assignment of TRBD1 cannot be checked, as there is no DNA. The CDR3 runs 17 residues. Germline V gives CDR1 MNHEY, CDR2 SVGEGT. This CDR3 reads CASSYPHWTGRNEKLFF.

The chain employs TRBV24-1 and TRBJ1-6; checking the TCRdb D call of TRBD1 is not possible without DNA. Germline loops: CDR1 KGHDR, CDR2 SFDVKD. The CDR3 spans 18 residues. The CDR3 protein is CATSDQRRDRADNSPLHF.

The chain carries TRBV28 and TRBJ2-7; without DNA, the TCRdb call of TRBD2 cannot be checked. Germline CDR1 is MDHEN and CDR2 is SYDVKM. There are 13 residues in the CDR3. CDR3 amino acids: CASTPRGAYEQYF.

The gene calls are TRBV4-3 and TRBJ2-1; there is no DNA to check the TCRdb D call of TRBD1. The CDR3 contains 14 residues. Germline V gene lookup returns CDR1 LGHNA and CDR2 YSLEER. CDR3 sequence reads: CASSQNGGVDEQFF.

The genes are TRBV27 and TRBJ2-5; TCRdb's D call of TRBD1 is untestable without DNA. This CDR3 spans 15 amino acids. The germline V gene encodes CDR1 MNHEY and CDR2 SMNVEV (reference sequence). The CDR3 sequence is CASSLQGTRKETQYF.

The CDR3 loop reads CASKGQGAIGELFF. V gene TRBV11-3 combines with J gene TRBJ2-2; TCRdb names TRBD1, which stays unverified in the absence of DNA. Germline V gene sequence: CDR1 SGHNT, CDR2 YENEEA. This CDR3 has 14 amino acids.

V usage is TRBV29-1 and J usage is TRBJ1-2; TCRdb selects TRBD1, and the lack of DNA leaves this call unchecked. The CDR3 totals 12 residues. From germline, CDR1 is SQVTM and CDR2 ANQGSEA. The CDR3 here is CSGDRGVYGYTF.

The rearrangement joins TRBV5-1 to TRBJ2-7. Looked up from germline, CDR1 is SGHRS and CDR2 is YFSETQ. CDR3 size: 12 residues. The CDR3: CASTSVNYEQYF.

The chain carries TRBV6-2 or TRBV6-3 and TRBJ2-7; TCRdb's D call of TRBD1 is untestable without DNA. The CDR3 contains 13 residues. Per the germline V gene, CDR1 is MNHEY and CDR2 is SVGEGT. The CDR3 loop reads CASSFGQANEQYF.

The CDR3 here is CASSHGPGGRNEQFF. This chain links TRBV7-8 with TRBJ2-1; without DNA, the TCRdb call of TRBD1 cannot be checked. This CDR3 region has 15 residues. The germline V gene encodes CDR1 SGHVS and CDR2 FQNEAQ.

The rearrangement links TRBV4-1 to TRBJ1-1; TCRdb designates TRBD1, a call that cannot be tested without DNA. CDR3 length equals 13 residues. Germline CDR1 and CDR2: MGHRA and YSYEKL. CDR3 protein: CASSKDGPRGAFF.

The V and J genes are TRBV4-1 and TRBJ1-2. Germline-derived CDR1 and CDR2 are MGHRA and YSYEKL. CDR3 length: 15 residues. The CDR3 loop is CASSPDPTVNYGYTF.